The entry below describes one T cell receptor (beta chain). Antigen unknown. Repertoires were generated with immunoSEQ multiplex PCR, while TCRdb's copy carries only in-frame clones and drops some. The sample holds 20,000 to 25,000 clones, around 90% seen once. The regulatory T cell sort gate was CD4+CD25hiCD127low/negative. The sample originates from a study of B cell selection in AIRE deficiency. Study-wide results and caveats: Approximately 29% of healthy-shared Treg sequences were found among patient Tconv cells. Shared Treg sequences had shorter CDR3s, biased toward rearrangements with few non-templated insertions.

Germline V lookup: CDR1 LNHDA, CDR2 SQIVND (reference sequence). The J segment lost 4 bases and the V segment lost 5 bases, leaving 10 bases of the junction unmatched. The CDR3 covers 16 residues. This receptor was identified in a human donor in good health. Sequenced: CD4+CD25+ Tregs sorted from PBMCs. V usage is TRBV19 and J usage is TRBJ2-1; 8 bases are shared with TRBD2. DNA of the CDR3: TGTGCCAGTAGTTTGGCGGGAGGAAGGAGGTACAATGAGCAGTTCTTC. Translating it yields CASSLAGGRRYNEQFF.